These 31 T cell receptor beta chains came from one sample sequenced in a study of graft-versus-host responses after intestinal transplantation. Their cognate antigens are unknown. Measured with immunoSEQ multiplex PCR; TCRdb has only the in-frame clones, and not every one. The data show some 36,000 clones, with less than 95% seen just once and 0.22% held by the top ten. The sample in question was unstimulated CD4+ T cells sorted from spleen or lymph node cells, obtained before transplant. All receptors derive from a human donor who was the organ donor for an intestinal transplant.

The CDR3 bases are TGCGCCAGCAGCCAAGATGGAGCGGTTGCTAGTCCGATCAATGAGCAGTTCTTC. Protein product: CASSQDGAVASPINEQFF. V usage is TRBV4-1 and J usage is TRBJ2-1; weak D call: TRBD2 (5 bases). The germline V and J ends were trimmed by 0 bases and 6 bases, with 21 bases remaining between them. Per germline, CDR1 MGHRA and CDR2 YSYEKL. The CDR3 has 18 amino acids.

The chain joins TRBV4-2 to TRBJ2-7; maybe TRBD1 (5 bases). Trimming removed 1 base from V and 6 bases from J, with 19 bases in between. Germline V gene sequence: CDR1 LGHNA, CDR2 YNFKEQ. This CDR3 is built from 16 residues. The CDR3 nucleotides read TGTGCCAGCAGCCAAGGGCCCCAGGCAGGGATCTCCGAGCAGTACTTC. Protein: CASSQGPQAGISEQYF.

The genes are TRBV7-8 and TRBJ1-1; 9 bases align to TRBD1. This CDR3 contains 16 residues. In germline, CDR1 is SGHVS, CDR2 FQNEAQ. Losses at the gene ends were 2 bases for V and 4 bases for J; bases not matched to a gene: 8. The CDR3 DNA is TGTGCCAGCAGCTTAACCAGGGACAGGGTGTTCACTGAAGCTTTCTTT. Translating gives CASSLTRDRVFTEAFF.

The chain is built from TRBV30 and TRBJ2-5; 9 nucleotides line up with TRBD2. J gave up 13 bases and V 3 bases, and 9 bases lay outside the gene matches. This CDR3 is built from 12 residues. Germline assignment: CDR1 GTSNPN and CDR2 SVGIG (reference sequence). The CDR3 DNA reads as TGTGCCTGGAGCTCTGGAGCGGGGGGCTTGTACTTC. It translates to CAWSSGAGGLYF.

This clone was seen just once. This chain joins TRBV7-9 and TRBJ2-7; 8 bases match TRBD1. J lost 6 bases, V lost 1 base, and 11 bases had no gene match. The CDR3 loop spans 16 amino acids. Germline CDR1 reads SEHNR; CDR2 reads FQNEAQ (reference sequence). Written as DNA, the CDR3 is TGTGCCAGCAGCTTAGTGGCAGGGGGCAGGTTGGGCGAGCAGTACTTC. This encodes CASSLVAGGRLGEQYF.

The chain employs TRBV5-1 and TRBJ2-2; 9 bases fit TRBD1. Germline CDR1 is SGHRS and CDR2 is YFSETQ. The CDR3 runs 15 residues. The V segment lost 4 bases and the J segment 6 bases; nucleotides outside the gene matches: 7. This CDR3 is CASSPGQGLPGELFF. CDR3 DNA: TGCGCCAGCAGCCCTGGACAGGGGTTACCCGGGGAGCTGTTTTTT.

The J gene is TRBJ2-1, the V gene TRBV12-5; D is perhaps TRBD1 or TRBD2 (5 bases each). The V end was cut by 6 bases, the J end by 5 bases, with 11 bases between. CDR3 length: 13 amino acids. Germline CDR1 LGHNT, CDR2 FRNRAP. The CDR3 is CASGSRGDNEQFF. The CDR3 region has the DNA TGTGCTAGTGGCTCCAGAGGGGACAATGAGCAGTTCTTC.

The chain combines TRBV7-8 with TRBJ2-3; D might be TRBD1 (5 bases). Trimming pared 1 base from V and 4 bases from J, leaving 6 bases between. From germline, CDR1 is SGHVS and CDR2 FQNEAQ. The CDR3 has 13 residues. DNA for the CDR3: TGTGCCAGCAGCTTAGGGGGCCCAGATACGCAGTATTTT. Residues: CASSLGGPDTQYF.

The chain recombines TRBV30 with TRBJ1-6, with 9 positions matching TRBD1. CDR3 size: 15 residues. Germline V gene data show CDR1 as GTSNPN and CDR2 as SVGIG (reference sequence). The V segment lost 4 bases and the J segment 7 bases; nucleotides outside the gene matches: 8. The CDR3 DNA reads TGTGCCTGGAATCTCGGACAGGGGCACAATTCACCCCTCCACTTT. Its protein is CAWNLGQGHNSPLHF.

This rearrangement joins TRBV30 to TRBJ1-5; no reliable D call. CDR3 length equals 22 residues. Trimming removed 3 bases at V and 0 bases at J, with 33 bases between. Germline-derived CDR1 and CDR2 are GTSNPN and SVGIG (reference sequence). In nucleotides, the CDR3 is TGTGCCTGGAGCTTCAATTCTCCCTATTACTTGGACGGAACCTATAGCAATCAGCCCCAGCATTTT. It specifies CAWSFNSPYYLDGTYSNQPQHF. The full variable domain, its missing parts supplied by reference TRBV30 and TRBJ1-5, is SQTIHQWPATLVQPVGSPLSLECTVEGTSNPNLYWYRQAAGRGLQLLFYSVGIGQISSEVPQNLSASRPQDRQFILSSKKLLLSDSGFYLCAWSFNSPYYLDGTYSNQPQHFGDGTRLSIL.

J is TRBJ1-5 and V is TRBV30; tentative D call: TRBD1 (5 bases). Germline V gene lookup returns CDR1 GTSNPN and CDR2 SVGIG (reference sequence). This CDR3 region has 13 residues. Trimming took off 0 bases at V and 5 bases at J, with 8 bases between the two ends. The CDR3 coding sequence is TGTGCCTGGAGTGTGGCGGGGGATCAGCCCCAGCATTTT. The encoded protein is CAWSVAGDQPQHF.

The chain combines TRBV5-6 with TRBJ2-1, with TRBD1 matching 8 bases. J lost 3 bases, V lost 4 bases, and 3 bases had no gene match. The length of the CDR3 is 14 residues. Germline V gene lookup returns CDR1 SGHDT and CDR2 YYEEEE. CDR3 residues: CASSMGQVYNEQFF. CDR3 DNA: TGTGCCAGCAGCATGGGACAGGTCTACAATGAGCAGTTCTTC.

The rearrangement joins TRBV19 to TRBJ1-2, with TRBD1 matching 9 bases. In germline, CDR1 is LNHDA, CDR2 SQIVND (reference sequence). Trimming at V came to 5 bases and at J to 8 bases, leaving 6 bases not matched to a gene. The CDR3 covers 13 residues. The CDR3 loop is CASSSGQGGGYTF. CDR3 DNA sequence: TGTGCCAGTAGTTCGGGACAGGGAGGCGGCTACACCTTC.

V usage is TRBV6-5 and J usage is TRBJ2-7; 7 bases are a match to TRBD1. The V and J ends lost 6 bases and 3 bases, in that order; junction bases with no gene match: 11. The CDR3 extends over 15 amino acids. Germline CDR1 is MNHEY and CDR2 is SVGAGI. This CDR3 reads CASSPDRAPRYEQYF. CDR3 bases: TGTGCCAGCAGCCCCGACAGGGCCCCTCGCTACGAGCAGTACTTC.

This chain connects TRBV6-6 to TRBJ1-2; 7 bases are a match to TRBD1. The J segment lost 7 bases and the V segment lost 2 bases, leaving 7 bases of the junction unmatched. Germline V CDR1 and CDR2: MNHNY, SVGAGI (reference sequence). The CDR3 is 14 amino acids. CDR3 coding DNA: TGTGCCAGCAGTTACCGACAGACAGGGTTTGGCTACACCTTC. Amino acid sequence: CASSYRQTGFGYTF.

This chain joins TRBV5-1 and TRBJ2-3; 10 bases line up with TRBD2. Trimming cost V 4 bases and J 7 bases; bases outside gene matches: 15. This CDR3 spans 17 amino acids. Per the germline V gene, CDR1 is SGHRS and CDR2 is YFSETQ. The CDR3 DNA reads TGCGCCAGCAGCCGAGGTAGCGGGGGGCCAGCCCCGAATACGCAGTATTTT. Protein product: CASSRGSGGPAPNTQYF.

The chain couples TRBV27 to TRBJ1-3, with 7 positions matching TRBD1. With 4 bases clipped from V and 3 bases from J, the junction kept 0 bases outside the gene matches. Germline V lookup: CDR1 MNHEY, CDR2 SMNVEV (reference sequence). CDR3 length: 13 amino acids. CDR3 region: CASSYRGGNTIYF. The CDR3 DNA sequence: TGTGCCAGCAGTTACAGGGGTGGAAACACCATATATTTT.

The gene calls are TRBV29-1 and TRBJ2-7, with 9 bases aligning to TRBD1. CDR1 and CDR2 from the germline V gene are SQVTM and ANQGSEA. Trimming at V came to 7 bases and at J to 2 bases, leaving 6 bases not matched to a gene. This CDR3 has 13 residues. The CDR3 nucleotides are TGCAGCGCCAGAACAGGGGGCCCCTACGAGCAGTACTTC. As protein: CSARTGGPYEQYF.

CDR3 DNA sequence: TGTGCCAGCAGCTTGGCCGGACTAGACGCAGATACGCAGTATTTT. Translated, it gives CASSLAGLDADTQYF. The chain carries TRBV5-4 and TRBJ2-3; 7 bases map to TRBD2. CDR3 length: 15 amino acids. Losses at the gene ends were 0 bases for V and 4 bases for J; bases not matched to a gene: 5. Germline loops: CDR1 SGHNT, CDR2 YYREEE (reference sequence). The variable domain in full, with the rest retrieved from reference TRBV5-4 and TRBJ2-3, is ETGVTQSPTHLIKTRGQQVTLRCSSQSGHNTVSWYQQALGQGPQFIFQYYREEENGRGNFPPRFSGLQFPNYSSELNVNALELDDSALYLCASSLAGLDADTQYFGPGTRLTVL.

V usage is TRBV19 and J usage is TRBJ1-2, with 8 bases that match TRBD1. Per the germline V gene, CDR1 is LNHDA and CDR2 is SQIVND (reference sequence). J was trimmed by 2 bases and V by 3 bases; bases with no gene match: 5. The CDR3 covers 15 residues. CDR3 DNA: TGTGCCAGTAGTATGAAGGGACAGGCGAACTATGGCTACACCTTC. It encodes CASSMKGQANYGYTF.

The V gene is TRBV29-1, the J gene TRBJ2-1; 13 nucleotides align to TRBD2. Trimming cost V 8 bases and J 9 bases; bases outside gene matches: 10. This CDR3 has 14 residues. Germline V lookup: CDR1 SQVTM, CDR2 ANQGSEA. For the CDR3, the DNA is TGCAGCATAGAGACTAGCGGGGGGCATACTGAGCAGTTCTTC. This gives the protein CSIETSGGHTEQFF.

The chain links TRBV6-5 to TRBJ1-1; D is unclear. This CDR3 is 13 amino acids long. V lost 5 bases and J 5 bases, leaving 12 bases between the germline ends. In germline, CDR1 is MNHEY, CDR2 SVGAGI. CDR3 in amino acids: CASSEPVQTEAFF. CDR3 in DNA: TGTGCCAGCAGTGAACCTGTACAGACTGAAGCTTTCTTT.

This clone appeared once. The V call is TRBV30, the J call TRBJ1-5; D is possibly TRBD1 (5 bases). From germline, CDR1 is GTSNPN and CDR2 SVGIG (reference sequence). The length of the CDR3 is 13 residues. V gave up 0 bases and J gave up 6 bases, with 9 bases separating them. CDR3 DNA sequence: TGTGCCTGGAGTGTAAGCGGGGGTCAGCCCCAGCATTTT. It is translated as CAWSVSGGQPQHF. Supplemented by reference TRBV30 and TRBJ1-5, the full variable domain reads SQTIHQWPATLVQPVGSPLSLECTVEGTSNPNLYWYRQAAGRGLQLLFYSVGIGQISSEVPQNLSASRPQDRQFILSSKKLLLSDSGFYLCAWSVSGGQPQHFGDGTRLSIL.

The CDR3 protein is CASSEGAGQGYMMNTGELFF. DNA of the CDR3: TGTGCCAGCAGTGAAGGGGCGGGACAGGGCTATATGATGAACACCGGGGAGCTGTTTTTT. The gene calls are TRBV2 and TRBJ2-2; TRBD1 aligns across 9 bases. Germline CDR1 and CDR2: SNHLY and FYNNEI. This CDR3 spans 20 amino acids. V lost 1 base and J lost 1; bases outside the gene matches: 13. Full variable domain (remainder filled in from reference TRBV2 and TRBJ2-2): EPEVTQTPSHQVTQMGQEVILRCVPISNHLYFYWYRQILGQKVEFLVSFYNNEISEKSEIFDDQFSVERPDGSNFTLKIRSTKLEDSAMYFCASSEGAGQGYMMNTGELFFGEGSRLTVL.

This chain joins TRBV5-5 and TRBJ1-1; the match to TRBD1 covers 8 bases. Germline V gives CDR1 SGHKS, CDR2 YYEKEE (reference sequence). Unmatched junction bases numbered 7, after V lost 4 bases and J lost 5 bases. This CDR3 region has 14 residues. CDR3 coding DNA: TGTGCCAGCAGCACTGACAGGGGACGGACTGAAGCTTTCTTT. This translates into CASSTDRGRTEAFF.

The chain joins TRBV4-3 to TRBJ2-1; TRBD2 matches at 7 bases. Per germline, CDR1 LGHNA and CDR2 YSLEER. This CDR3 is 15 amino acids long. V lost 4 bases, J lost 0 bases, and 3 bases stayed unmatched. This CDR3 reads CASSPGTTSYNEQFF. Here the CDR3 DNA reads TGCGCCAGCAGCCCCGGGACTACCTCCTACAATGAGCAGTTCTTC.

J is TRBJ1-4 and V is TRBV5-4; D may be TRBD1 (5 bases). Germline CDR1 SGHNT, CDR2 YYREEE (reference sequence). Trimming stripped 0 bases from V and 8 bases from J, with 14 bases between. This CDR3 contains 15 residues. CDR3 nucleotides: TGTGCCAGCAGCTTGGGTGGGGGGATCAGGGAAAAACTGTTTTTT. This translates into CASSLGGGIREKLFF.

V and J are TRBV7-2 and TRBJ1-6, with D unresolved. The CDR3 loop spans 12 amino acids. V lost 5 bases, J lost 4 bases, and 3 bases lay in between. Germline CDR1 is SGHTA and CDR2 is FQGNSA. The CDR3 DNA reads as TGTGCCAGCAGCGATTATAATTCACCCCTCCACTTT. Translated, it gives CASSDYNSPLHF.

The chain joins TRBV2 to TRBJ2-5; no reliable D call. Germline CDR1 and CDR2: SNHLY and FYNNEI. CDR3 size: 14 residues. V lost 9 bases and J 4 bases, leaving 18 bases between the germline ends. CDR3 protein: CARRTRGRRETQYF. The CDR3 nucleotides read TGTGCCAGACGGACGAGAGGAAGGCGAGAGACCCAGTACTTC.

This clone was observed a single time. V usage is TRBV7-2 and J usage is TRBJ2-1; 12 bases are a match to TRBD2. Germline V CDR1 and CDR2: SGHTA, FQGNSA. CDR3 length equals 15 residues. V shed 4 bases and J 12 bases; nucleotides not matched to a gene: 10. CDR3 coding DNA: TGTGCCAGCAGCTCCCCCCTAGCGGGGGGGCCGGGGCAGTTCTTC. Its protein product is CASSSPLAGGPGQFF.

This rearrangement joins TRBV10-2 to TRBJ2-1, with 9 positions matching TRBD2. After removal of 7 bases from V and 5 bases from J, the junction contained 12 bases not matched to a gene. The CDR3 is 16 residues long. Per germline, CDR1 WSHSY and CDR2 SAAADI. CDR3 nucleotide sequence: TGCGCCAGCAAGGTCCTTGGGCGCGGGGGGGACAATGAGCAGTTCTTC. Its protein product is CASKVLGRGGDNEQFF.